This TCR beta chain stems from a study of blood T cell repertoires in COVID-19 (TCRdb year 2020). Study-level background: Collaborator samples came from the United States, Italy and Spain and covered acute and convalescent phases of COVID-19. The material from the prospective study consisted of cDNA or gDNA derived from T cells, B-cell-depleted T cells, or PBMCs. Deeply sampled blood TCRbeta repertoires from subjects exposed to, actively infected with, or recovered from COVID-19 were included in the dataset. Sample metadata almost always included a de-identified subject ID, COVID-19 status, age in years and sex. The repertoires were released in a freely available public database meant as a resource for research on the immune response to SARS-CoV-2. Samples were obtained from the ongoing ImmuneRACE study (first 160 participants) and from over 1,000 subjects provided by 6 global collaborators. Where available, HLA class I and class II types were obtained from metadata supplied by the sample provider rather than from assay-based typing.

CDR3 length: 14 amino acids, cysteine to phenylalanine. Here the CDR3 DNA is all that survives: 42 bases in frame from base 1. V loses 0 bases, J loses 8 bases, and the germline ends lie 11 bases apart. CDR1 and CDR2 are drawn from the germline V gene: SGDLS, YYNGEE. On this clone itself: The antigen it binds to is not known. Base qualities are not at hand, and no much larger clone is one base apart.

The study at large found these results: The quantity of clinical and demographic metadata differed by source and by participant and was supplied without curation.

One collaborating source in Seattle enrolled patients while the patients were actively infected and followed the patients over time throughout the course of disease. Each collaborating institution followed its own protocols to collect whole blood in K2EDTA tubes. For TCRbeta analysis, collaborators shipped samples in one of three forms: frozen whole blood, isolated PBMCs, or DNA extracted from either of those sample types. TCRbeta CDR3 regions were amplified from genomic DNA using the immunoSEQ Assay, a bias-controlled multiplex PCR. In the paper's pipeline: The number of nucleated cells in each sample was estimated from the amplification of reference gene primers within the assay. To quantify the absolute abundance of each unique TCRbeta CDR3 rearrangement, sequence reads were collapsed and filtered. For each sample, productive Simpson clonality was calculated as the square root of Simpson's diversity index across productive rearrangements. In its TCRdb copy, this immuneACCESS table keeps in-frame sequences only and misses some clones. Where compared with another copy, unresolved V genes explain less than half of these, and the others have no known cause. V, J and clone size reflect that table, while D and trimming were determined from the DNA. This sample holds approximately 210,000 clones; about nine tenths were observed only once. Jointly, the top ten make up 11% of the sample.

This sequence was found in a man aged 50 or older with COVID-19, enrolled during active disease. The sequence links TRBV9 to TRBJ2-2; the D gene lacks a confident call. Sequenced input: peripheral blood. The nucleotides read TGTGCCAGCAGCGTAGGAAGCAAGTCGGGGGAGCTGTTTTTT. It specifies CASSVGSKSGELFF.